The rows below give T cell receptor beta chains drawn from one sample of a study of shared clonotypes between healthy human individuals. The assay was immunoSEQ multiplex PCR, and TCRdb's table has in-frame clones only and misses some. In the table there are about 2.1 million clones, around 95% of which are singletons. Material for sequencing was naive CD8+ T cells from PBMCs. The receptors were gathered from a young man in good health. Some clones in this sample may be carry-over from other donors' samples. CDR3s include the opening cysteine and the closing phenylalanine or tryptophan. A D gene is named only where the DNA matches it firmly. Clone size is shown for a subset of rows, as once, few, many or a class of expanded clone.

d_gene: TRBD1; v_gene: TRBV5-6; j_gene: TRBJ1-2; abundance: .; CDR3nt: TGTGCCAGCAGCTTAGAAGTCTTTGGGACAGGGCATGGCTACACCTTC; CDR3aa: CASSLEVFGTGHGYTF
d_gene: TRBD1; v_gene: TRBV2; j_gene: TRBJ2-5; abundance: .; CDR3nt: TGTGCCAGCAGGGGGACAGGGGGCGTAGAGACCCAGTACTTC; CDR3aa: CASRGTGGVETQYF
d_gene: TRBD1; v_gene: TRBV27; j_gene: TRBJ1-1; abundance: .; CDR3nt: TGTGCCAGCAGTCCCAGTCAGGGGGGGACTGAAGCTTTCTTT; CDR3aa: CASSPSQGGTEAFF
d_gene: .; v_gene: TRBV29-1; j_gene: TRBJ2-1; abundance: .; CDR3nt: TGCAGCGCTCCGGGGCAGGGGCCCAGGAATGAGCAGTTCTTC; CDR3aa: CSAPGQGPRNEQFF
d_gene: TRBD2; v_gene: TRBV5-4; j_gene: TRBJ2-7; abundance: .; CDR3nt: TGTGCCAGCAGCGCCCTTAGCGGGAGGGCCTACGAGCAGTACTTC; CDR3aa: CASSALSGRAYEQYF
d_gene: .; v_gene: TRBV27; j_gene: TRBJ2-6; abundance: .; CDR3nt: TGTGCCAGCAGTTTATCGCCGGCCGCAGCTGCCAACGTCCTGACTTTC; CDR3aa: CASSLSPAAAANVLTF
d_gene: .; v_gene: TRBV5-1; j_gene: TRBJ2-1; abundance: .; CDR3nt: TGCGCCAGCAGCTTGGCTGTTTTTTCTAGGGTGAATGAGCAGTTCTTC; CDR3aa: CASSLAVFSRVNEQFF
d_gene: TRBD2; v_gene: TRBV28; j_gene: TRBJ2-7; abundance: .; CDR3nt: TGTGCCAGCAGTTTGGGACTAGCAGCCGACGAGCAGTACTTC; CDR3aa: CASSLGLAADEQYF
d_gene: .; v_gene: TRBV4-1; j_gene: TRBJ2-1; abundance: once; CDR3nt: TGCGCCAGCAGCCAAGATGGGTTAGTCAGCTCCTACAATGAGCAGTTCTTC; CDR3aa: CASSQDGLVSSYNEQFF
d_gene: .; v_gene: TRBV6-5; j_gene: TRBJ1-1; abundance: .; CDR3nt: TGTGCCAGCAGTTACATGACGGGCACTGAAGCTTTCTTT; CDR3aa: CASSYMTGTEAFF
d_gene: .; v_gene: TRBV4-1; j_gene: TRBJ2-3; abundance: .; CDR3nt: TGCGCCAGCTGCGACAGAGAAAACACAGATACGCAGTATTTT; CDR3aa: CASCDRENTDTQYF
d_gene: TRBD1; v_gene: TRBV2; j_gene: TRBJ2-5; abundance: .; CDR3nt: TGTGCCAGCAGTCCCGGGACAGGGGCATGGGAGACCCAGTACTTC; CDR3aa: CASSPGTGAWETQYF
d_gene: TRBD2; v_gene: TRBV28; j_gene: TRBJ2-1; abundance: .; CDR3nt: TGTGCCAGCAGTCCCCGAATGGGTAGCGGGAGAGGTAATGAGCAGTTCTTC; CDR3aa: CASSPRMGSGRGNEQFF
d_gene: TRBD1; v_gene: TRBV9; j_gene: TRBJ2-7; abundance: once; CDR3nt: TGTGCCAGCGCTACCGGGACAGGGTCCTACGAGCAGTACTTC; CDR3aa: CASATGTGSYEQYF
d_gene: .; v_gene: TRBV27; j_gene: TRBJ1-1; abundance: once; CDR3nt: TGTGCCAGCAGTTTCCGCACAACGACGAACACTGAAGCTTTCTTT; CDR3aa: CASSFRTTTNTEAFF
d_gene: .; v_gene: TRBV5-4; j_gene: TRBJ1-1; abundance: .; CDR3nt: TGTGCCAGCAGCGGACAACAAGGCACTGAAGCTTTCTTT; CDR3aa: CASSGQQGTEAFF
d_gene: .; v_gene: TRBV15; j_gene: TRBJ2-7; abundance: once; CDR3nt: TGTGCCACCAGCAGAGTTTCAACTAACGAGCAGTACTTC; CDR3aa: CATSRVSTNEQYF
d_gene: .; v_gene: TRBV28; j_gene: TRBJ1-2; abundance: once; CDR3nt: TGTGCCAGCAGCAAGGACTATAACTATGGCTACACCTTC; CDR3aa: CASSKDYNYGYTF